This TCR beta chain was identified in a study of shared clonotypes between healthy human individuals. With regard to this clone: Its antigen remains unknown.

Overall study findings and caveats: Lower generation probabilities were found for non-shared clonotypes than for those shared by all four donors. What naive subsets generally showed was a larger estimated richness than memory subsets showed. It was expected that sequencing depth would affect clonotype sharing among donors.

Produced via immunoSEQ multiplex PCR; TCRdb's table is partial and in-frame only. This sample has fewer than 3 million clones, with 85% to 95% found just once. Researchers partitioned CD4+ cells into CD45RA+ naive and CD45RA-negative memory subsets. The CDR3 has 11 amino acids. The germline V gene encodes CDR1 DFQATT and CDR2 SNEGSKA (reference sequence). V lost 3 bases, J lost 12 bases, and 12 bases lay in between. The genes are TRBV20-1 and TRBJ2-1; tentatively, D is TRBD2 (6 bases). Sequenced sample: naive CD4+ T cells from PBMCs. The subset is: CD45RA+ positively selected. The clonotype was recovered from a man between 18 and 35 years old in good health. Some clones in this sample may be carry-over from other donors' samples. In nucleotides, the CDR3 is TGCAGTGCTAGGAGTATCGGGAGGCAGTTCTTC. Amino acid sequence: CSARSIGRQFF.